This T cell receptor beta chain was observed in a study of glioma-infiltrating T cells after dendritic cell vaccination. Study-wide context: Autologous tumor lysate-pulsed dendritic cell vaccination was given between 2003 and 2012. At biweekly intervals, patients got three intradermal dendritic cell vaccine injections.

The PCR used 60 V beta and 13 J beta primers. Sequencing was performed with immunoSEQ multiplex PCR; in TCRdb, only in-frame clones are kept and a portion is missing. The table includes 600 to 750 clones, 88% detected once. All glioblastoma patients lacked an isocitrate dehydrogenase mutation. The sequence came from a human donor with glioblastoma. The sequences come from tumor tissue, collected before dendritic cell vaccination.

Written as DNA, the CDR3 is TGCAGCGTCGGTGGACAGCTACGGCAGCCCCAGCATTTT. This sequence encodes CSVGGQLRQPQHF. The chain recombines TRBV29-1 with TRBJ1-5, with D possibly TRBD1 on 6 matching bases. Germline V gene lookup returns CDR1 SQVTM and CDR2 ANQGSEA. Between the trimmed V and J ends, which lost 6 bases and 7 bases, there was a span of 16 bases. The length of the CDR3 is 13 residues.